This T cell receptor beta chain was sequenced during a study of vaccination and CD4 T cells after COVID-19. Stated treatment: roughly 11-day PBMC culture with coronavirus spike peptide pools or control peptides (ViraFEST assay). Antigen-specific T cells were expanded with peptide pools by ViraFEST, and TCRs were then sequenced. Peptide pools at approximately 9.9 ug/ml and IL-2 at roughly 9.3 IU/ml were added to cultures of 2 million or so PBMCs per well. Per the germline V gene, CDR1 is DFQATT and CDR2 is SNEGSKA (reference sequence). V was clipped by 1 base and J by 0 bases, with 10 bases between them. This CDR3 spans 15 amino acids. The assay that was used to sequence DNA from cultured CD4+ T cells was the Oncomine TCR Beta short-read assay. Each CDR3 protein is one row after TCRdb ran MiXCR on the PCR reads. The sample includes 16,000 or so distinct CDR3 sequences, about 53% of them seen just once.

The table lists this clonotype with a few counts. Its specificity is not known. Specimen: CD4+ T cells from blood, cultured in vitro, collected before SARS-CoV-2 vaccination. This TCR was sampled from a human donor who had recovered from COVID-19. V gene TRBV20-1 combines with J gene TRBJ1-3; D not certain. CDR3: CSARAELGSGNTIYF. The CDR3 coding sequence is TGCAGTGCTAGAGCGGAACTGGGCTCTGGAAACACCATATATTTT.